The T cell receptor (beta chain) described here comes from a study of T cell repertoires in cytomegalovirus infection. Study-level background: In public TCR beta signatures, there were indications of both CMV infection and matching HLA type.

TCRdb analysed the reads with MiXCR anew, one entry per CDR3 protein. Here the sample spans about 250,000 distinct CDR3 sequences, about 18% being singletons. Worth noting for this clonotype: What it binds is not known.

Germline CDR1 and CDR2: SGHDN and FVKESK. V gave up 3 bases and J gave up 0 bases, with 13 bases separating them. The CDR3 extends over 16 amino acids. Study-wide results and limits: HLA-C-restricted, CMV-specific TCR beta clonotypes were dominant ex vivo.

V gene TRBV14 combines with J gene TRBJ2-3; D may be TRBD2 (5 bases). This clonotype was sampled from a human donor in good health (CMV status not recorded). Some clones in this sample may be carry-over from other donors' samples. Sample: CD8+ T cells from PBMCs. Here the CDR3 reads CASSQNTGSSTDTQYF. DNA for the CDR3: TGTGCCAGCAGCCAGAATACGGGATCTAGCACAGATACGCAGTATTTT.